This T cell receptor beta chain was found in a study of lymphopenia after photon versus proton radiotherapy. On this clone: Its antigen is unidentified.

Clones were read by immunoSEQ multiplex PCR, and TCRdb kept only the in-frame ones, dropping some. The profile shows around 30,000 clones, approximately 80% of them singletons. Regarding the study as a whole: Better survival with proton therapy was suggested as possible, not demonstrated. A bigger post-nadir fall in TCR diversity correlated inversely with survival time in deceased patients. Under photons, naive T cells and diversity fell while effector/memory populations rose. After the lymphocyte nadir, photon-treated repertoires showed oligoclonal expansion, especially of CD8+ Temra cells.

Trimming stripped 8 bases from V and 1 base from J, with 16 bases between. Germline V gene data show CDR1 as SEHNR and CDR2 as FQNEAQ (reference sequence). The CDR3 has 15 residues. The chain couples TRBV7-9 to TRBJ2-3, with D perhaps assigned TRBD1 or TRBD2 (5 bases each). The sequencing used peripheral blood, collected from a patient treated with proton-based radiotherapy. The receptor's source is a woman in her 70s with pancreatic cancer. The DNA for the CDR3 is TGTGCCAGCCCTAAAGGGGAGTCAGGCACAGATACGCAGTATTTT. Translating it yields CASPKGESGTDTQYF.